This passage covers 32 T cell receptor beta chains from one sample sequenced in a study of shared clonotypes between healthy human individuals. Assay: immunoSEQ multiplex PCR; the TCRdb copy retains only in-frame clones and omits some. Counted here are roughly 700,000 clones, about 74% occurring once; the ten biggest clones make up more than 1.5%. Specimen: memory CD4+ T cells sorted from blood. The sample's subset: CD45RA-negative fraction. These receptors all come from a woman under 40 in good health.

This clone was found a few times. The chain joins TRBV4-2 to TRBJ2-3; 11 nucleotides line up with TRBD2. The CDR3 runs 16 residues. CDR1 LGHNA and CDR2 YNFKEQ come from the germline V gene. Trimming at V came to 5 bases and at J to 2 bases, leaving 6 bases not matched to a gene. The CDR3 nucleotides read TGTGCCAGCAGCTTCGGACTAGCGGGTTTCACAGATACGCAGTATTTT. Its protein is CASSFGLAGFTDTQYF.

This clone was recorded a few times. The chain carries TRBV5-5 and TRBJ1-2; no firm D call. Germline V CDR1 and CDR2: SGHKS, YYEKEE (reference sequence). CDR3 length equals 12 residues. V gave up 0 bases and J gave up 8 bases, with 8 bases separating them. The CDR3 nucleotides read TGTGCCAGCAGCTTGGCCCTCGAGGGCTACACCTTC. It is translated as CASSLALEGYTF.

V gene TRBV6-1 combines with J gene TRBJ2-1, with 9 nucleotides matching TRBD2. The germline gives CDR1 MNHNS, CDR2 SASEGT. V was pared by 4 bases and J by 4 bases, with 5 bases of the junction left unmatched. The CDR3 length is 15 residues. CDR3 sequence: CASSGPSGTYNEQFF. CDR3 DNA sequence: TGTGCCAGCAGTGGGCCTAGCGGGACATACAATGAGCAGTTCTTC.

This chain uses TRBV7-2 with TRBJ2-2, with D tentatively TRBD2 (6 bases). CDR3 length: 15 amino acids. V was trimmed by 5 bases and J by 2 bases, leaving 12 bases between them. Germline V gene sequence: CDR1 SGHTA, CDR2 FQGNSA. The CDR3 coding sequence is TGTGCCAGCAGCAGGACTACACGAAACACCGGGGAGCTGTTTTTT. This encodes CASSRTTRNTGELFF.

The V call is TRBV28, the J call TRBJ1-2, with D possibly being TRBD1 (6 bases). The V gene's germline CDR1 is MDHEN and CDR2 SYDVKM. Trimming pared 4 bases from V and 2 bases from J, leaving 14 bases between. The CDR3 extends over 15 amino acids. Here the CDR3 DNA reads TGTGCCAGCAGTTCGGACAGAGCCTTCAACTATGGCTACACCTTC. This codes for CASSSDRAFNYGYTF.

The chain uses TRBV4-1 and TRBJ2-5; D possibly uses TRBD1 or TRBD2 (5 bases each). The DNA matches TRBJ2-7 better at its end, which makes the J call doubtful. Germline V gene sequence: CDR1 MGHRA, CDR2 YSYEKL. The CDR3 length is 16 residues. Here the CDR3 reads CASSQGSGPSSYEQYF. In DNA form, the CDR3 reads TGCGCCAGCAGCCAAGGATCGGGGCCTAGCTCCTACGAGCAGTACTTC.

This clone appeared once. The V call is TRBV4-1, the J call TRBJ2-7; TRBD1 is a possible D gene (7 bases). The length of the CDR3 is 16 residues. The V end lost 4 bases, the J end lost 0 bases, and 16 bases lay between the germline ends. Per germline, CDR1 MGHRA and CDR2 YSYEKL. Written as DNA, the CDR3 is TGCGCCAGCAGCCTCCATGCGGGACAGAGCTCCTACGAGCAGTACTTC. Protein sequence: CASSLHAGQSSYEQYF.

The gene calls are TRBV6-5 and TRBJ2-7; TRBD1 is a possible D gene (5 bases). The germline gives CDR1 MNHEY, CDR2 SVGAGI. The V gene lost 2 bases and the J gene lost 2 bases, with 16 bases spanning the gap. The CDR3 sequence is 16 residues long. The CDR3 sequence: CASSYGSRGAAYEQYF. CDR3 in DNA: TGTGCCAGCAGTTACGGTAGTCGTGGGGCGGCCTACGAGCAGTACTTC.

The gene calls are TRBV5-1 and TRBJ2-3, with TRBD2 identical over 7 bases. CDR3 size: 15 residues. The V and J ends lost 2 bases and 4 bases, in that order; junction bases with no gene match: 7. Germline values: CDR1 SGHRS, CDR2 YFSETQ. This chain's CDR3 is CASSFNAGVSDTQYF. For the CDR3, the DNA is TGCGCCAGCAGCTTCAATGCGGGAGTATCAGATACGCAGTATTTT.

In this sample, this clone turned up a few times. The chain is built from TRBV11-2 and TRBJ2-7; 7 nucleotides match TRBD2. CDR1 SGHAT and CDR2 FQNNGV come from the germline V gene. V shed 7 bases and J 5 bases; nucleotides not matched to a gene: 8. The CDR3 consists of 13 residues. The CDR3 nucleotides read TGTGCCAGCACCTGGGGGGGGTCCGACGAGCAGTACTTC. This translates into CASTWGGSDEQYF.

In its sample, this clone was seen a few times. J is TRBJ1-5 and V is TRBV28; D ambiguous. The CDR3 has 14 amino acids. Trimming pared 2 bases from V and 4 bases from J, leaving 9 bases between. CDR1 and CDR2 (germline): MDHEN, SYDVKM. The CDR3 here is CASSLELRNQPQHF. The CDR3 bases are TGTGCCAGCAGTTTAGAACTTCGAAATCAGCCCCAGCATTTT.

This chain joins TRBV11-3 and TRBJ2-7; 8 bases match TRBD1. Germline V gene sequence: CDR1 SGHNT, CDR2 YENEEA. CDR3 length equals 13 residues. V trimming: 5 bases; J trimming: 2 bases; junction bases outside the gene matches: 2. The CDR3 nucleotides are TGTGCCAGCAGCATGGGACAGGCCTACGAGCAGTACTTC. Its protein product is CASSMGQAYEQYF.

This clone was recorded only once. The rearrangement joins TRBV2 to TRBJ2-4; D possibly corresponds to TRBD1 (6 bases). The germline V gene encodes CDR1 SNHLY and CDR2 FYNNEI. CDR3 length equals 16 residues. Trimming removed 4 bases from V and 0 bases from J, with 13 bases in between. The CDR3 nucleotides are TGTGCCAGCAGTGGGGGGCGGATGGTAGCCAAAAACATTCAGTACTTC. It yields the protein CASSGGRMVAKNIQYF.

About this clone: Other DNA variants within this sample encode the same CDR3. The chain links TRBV19 to TRBJ2-5, with TRBD1 matching 8 bases. The CDR3 loop spans 14 amino acids. V lost 3 bases to trimming and J lost 4 bases; unmatched junction nucleotides: 4. From germline, CDR1 is LNHDA and CDR2 SQIVND (reference sequence). DNA of the CDR3: TGTGCCAGTAGTATCCAGGGGGCAGGAGAGACCCAGTACTTC. This sequence encodes CASSIQGAGETQYF.

This clone was observed a handful of times. The chain employs TRBV7-9 and TRBJ2-5; D unresolved. CDR1 SEHNR and CDR2 FQNEAQ come from the germline V gene (reference sequence). CDR3 length: 13 amino acids. Trimming removed 0 bases from V and 5 bases from J, with 7 bases in between. The CDR3 bases are TGTGCCAGCAGCTTAGCGCTTAAGGAGACCCAGTACTTC. This codes for CASSLALKETQYF.

V usage is TRBV27 and J usage is TRBJ2-7, with 8 bases fitting TRBD1. The junction had 14 bases not matched to a gene; V was cut back by 6 bases and J by 7 bases. Germline V gene lookup returns CDR1 MNHEY and CDR2 SMNVEV (reference sequence). The length of the CDR3 is 15 residues. The CDR3 DNA reads as TGTGCCAGCAGATTACGGGGAGACAGGGGCAGAGAGCAGTACTTC. Translating it yields CASRLRGDRGREQYF.

The V gene is TRBV27, the J gene TRBJ2-7; TRBD2 is a possible D gene (6 bases). The CDR3 runs 14 residues. V gave up 5 bases and J gave up 4 bases, with 15 bases separating them. Germline CDR1 and CDR2: MNHEY and SMNVEV (reference sequence). CDR3 region: CASSPRGAYYEQYF. CDR3 DNA sequence: TGTGCCAGCAGTCCCCGCGGGGCATATTACGAGCAGTACTTC.

This rearrangement joins TRBV27 to TRBJ2-1, with 9 bases that match TRBD2. Germline V gene lookup returns CDR1 MNHEY and CDR2 SMNVEV (reference sequence). V lost 2 bases to trimming and J lost 9 bases; unmatched junction nucleotides: 23. CDR3 length equals 20 residues. The CDR3 DNA follows: TGTGCCAGCAGTTTAAAGGGGCTATCGTTTAATAGCGGGAGTATGGTTGAGCAGTTCTTC. This sequence encodes CASSLKGLSFNSGSMVEQFF.

This chain links TRBV7-9 with TRBJ2-7; 9 bases are shared with TRBD2. The germline gives CDR1 SEHNR, CDR2 FQNEAQ (reference sequence). The junction had 10 bases not matched to a gene; V was cut back by 5 bases and J by 5 bases. The CDR3 is made up of 15 amino acids. CDR3 sequence reads: CASSLGSGRSNEQYF. CDR3 nucleotides: TGTGCCAGCAGCCTTGGGAGCGGGAGGAGCAACGAGCAGTACTTC.

The J gene is TRBJ2-5, the V gene TRBV5-1, with 8 nucleotides matching TRBD1. This CDR3 region has 16 residues. Germline loops: CDR1 SGHRS, CDR2 YFSETQ. Trimming removed 4 bases from V and 5 bases from J; junction bases left unmatched: 13. The CDR3 nucleotides read TGCGCCAGCAGCAAGACCGGACAGGGACGTACGGAGACCCAGTACTTC. Translated: CASSKTGQGRTETQYF.

The chain links TRBV25-1 to TRBJ2-7; D might be TRBD1 or TRBD2, each matching 5 bases. Germline assignment: CDR1 MGHDK and CDR2 SYGVNS. V lost 6 bases, J lost 2 bases, and 11 bases lay in between. This CDR3 region has 13 residues. The CDR3 sequence: CASSDTGPYEQYF. DNA for the CDR3: TGTGCCAGCAGCGACACGGGGCCCTACGAGCAGTACTTC.

In its sample, this clone was seen a few times. This chain connects TRBV5-1 to TRBJ2-7; 8 positions agree with TRBD2. Looked up from germline, CDR1 is SGHRS and CDR2 is YFSETQ. This CDR3 comprises 15 residues. The J segment lost 3 bases and the V segment lost 4 bases, leaving 9 bases of the junction unmatched. CDR3 residues: CASSPRIAGNYEQYF. As DNA, the CDR3 is TGCGCCAGCAGCCCCCGTATAGCGGGAAACTACGAGCAGTACTTC.

The chain employs TRBV27 and TRBJ2-7; D ambiguous. The CDR3 has 14 amino acids. V was clipped by 2 bases and J by 2 bases, with 10 bases between them. The germline V gene has CDR1 MNHEY and CDR2 SMNVEV (reference sequence). The CDR3 protein is CASSLKAYPYEQYF. CDR3 in DNA: TGTGCCAGCAGTTTAAAAGCCTACCCCTACGAGCAGTACTTC.

The chain recombines TRBV25-1 with TRBJ2-2, with no clear D. V lost 5 bases, J lost 6 bases, and 7 bases lay in between. From germline, CDR1 is MGHDK and CDR2 SYGVNS. The CDR3 has 12 residues. The CDR3 DNA is TGTGCCAGCAGTCGTGGGTCCGGGGAGCTGTTTTTT. Its protein product is CASSRGSGELFF. Looking up the rest from reference TRBV25-1 and TRBJ2-2 gives the full variable domain: EADIYQTPRYLVIGTGKKITLECSQTMGHDKMYWYQQDPGMELHLIHYSYGVNSTEKGDLSSESTVSRIRTEHFPLTLESARPSHTSQYLCASSRGSGELFFGEGSRLTVL.

The rearrangement uses TRBV30 and TRBJ1-2; TRBD1 aligns across 10 bases. V gave up 0 bases and J gave up 4 bases; unmatched junction bases: 2. Germline V gives CDR1 GTSNPN, CDR2 SVGIG (reference sequence). The CDR3 spans 14 residues. CDR3 nucleotide sequence: TGTGCCTGGAGTGTAGGGACAGGGGCCTATGGCTACACCTTC. This sequence encodes CAWSVGTGAYGYTF.

The genes are TRBV9 and TRBJ2-3, with D unresolved. The CDR3 totals 14 residues. CDR1 is SGDLS and CDR2 is YYNGEE in the germline V gene. V lost 0 bases and J 2 bases, leaving 7 bases between the germline ends. In nucleotides, the CDR3 is TGTGCCAGCAGCGTAGGGATACACACAGATACGCAGTATTTT. Its protein product is CASSVGIHTDTQYF.

The chain is built from TRBV4-1 and TRBJ1-2; possible D gene TRBD1, 5 bases. Trimming removed 1 base from V and 8 bases from J, with 14 bases in between. The CDR3 contains 14 residues. The germline V gene encodes CDR1 MGHRA and CDR2 YSYEKL. The CDR3 protein is CASSQVVVGEGYTF. CDR3 coding DNA: TGCGCCAGCAGCCAAGTAGTCGTAGGGGAAGGCTACACCTTC.

The CDR3 DNA reads as TGTGCCAGCTCACCACCGGCCGAGGAGCAGTTCTTC. Amino acids: CASSPPAEEQFF. This rearrangement joins TRBV18 to TRBJ2-1; D is undetermined. The length of the CDR3 is 12 residues. Germline CDR1 reads KGHSH; CDR2 reads LQKENI. V lost 0 bases and J lost 10, with 7 bases in between.

For the CDR3, the DNA is TGTGCCAGCAGATACGCCGCCTTAGAGACCCAGTACTTC. Translation gives CASRYAALETQYF. The V call is TRBV7-2, the J call TRBJ2-5; D is ambiguous. Germline V gene data show CDR1 as SGHTA and CDR2 as FQGNSA. Trimming shortened V by 6 bases and J by 4 bases, and 12 bases separated the two germline ends. The CDR3 is made up of 13 amino acids.

The chain uses TRBV4-1 and TRBJ2-5; 14 bases agree with TRBD2. CDR3 length: 19 amino acids. The V and J ends lost 1 base and 4 bases, in that order; junction bases with no gene match: 11. CDR1 and CDR2 from the germline V gene are MGHRA and YSYEKL. The CDR3 coding sequence is TGCGCCAGCAGCCAAGCGACTAGCGGGAGGGGCCGGTTTGGAGAGACCCAGTACTTC. Protein product: CASSQATSGRGRFGETQYF.

This chain joins TRBV29-1 and TRBJ2-7, with D hard to call. The CDR3 contains 14 residues. Trimming removed 3 bases at V and 6 bases at J, with 18 bases between. Looked up from germline, CDR1 is SQVTM and CDR2 is ANQGSEA. The CDR3 DNA sequence: TGCAGCGTTGACGCTCCCCACAGCCCCACCGAGCAGTACTTC. Protein: CSVDAPHSPTEQYF.

This rearrangement joins TRBV7-2 to TRBJ2-3; TRBD2 agrees at 9 bases. The length of the CDR3 is 16 residues. The junction had 10 bases not matched to a gene; V was cut back by 4 bases and J by 5 bases. The germline V gene has CDR1 SGHTA and CDR2 FQGNSA. CDR3 nucleotide sequence: TGTGCCAGCAGCTCGGATAGCGGGAGAGTAGGAGATACGCAGTATTTT. Encoded protein: CASSSDSGRVGDTQYF. Complete variable domain (other parts from reference TRBV7-2 and TRBJ2-3): GAGVSQSPSNKVTEKGKDVELRCDPISGHTALYWYRQSLGQGLEFLIYFQGNSAPDKSGLPSDRFSAERTGGSVSTLTIQRTQQEDSAVYLCASSSDSGRVGDTQYFGPGTRLTVL.